These 3 T cell receptor beta chains share one sample of origin, sequenced in a study of molecular identifiers for immune sequencing clone quantification. Each CDR3 protein is one row after TCRdb ran MiXCR on the PCR reads. The sample records roughly 320,000 distinct CDR3 sequences, over 20% being singletons. The sample was naive CD8+ T cells from blood, with Jurkat cell RNA spiked in. Sample subset: FACS-sorted CD8+CD4-CCR7+CD45RA+ naive T cells. All receptors come from a human donor in good health. Some libraries in this study had Jurkat cell RNA spiked in.

This clonotype was counted at least ten times. This chain links TRBV29-1 with TRBJ1-2, with D unresolved. The germline V gene encodes CDR1 SQVTM and CDR2 ANQGSEA. This CDR3 comprises 13 residues. V gave up 3 bases and J gave up 4 bases, with 12 bases separating them. This chain's CDR3 is CSVDTEAVYGYTF. In DNA form, the CDR3 reads TGCAGCGTTGATACGGAGGCGGTCTATGGCTACACCTTC. Using reference TRBV29-1 and TRBJ1-2 for the parts outside the CDR3, the full variable domain is SAVISQKPSRDICQRGTSLTIQCQVDSQVTMMFWYRQQPGQSLTLIATANQGSEATYESGFVIDKFPISRPNLTFSTLTVSNMSPEDSSIYLCSVDTEAVYGYTFGSGTRLTVV.

This clonotype occurred many times. This chain uses TRBV24-1 with TRBJ2-1; 10 nucleotides line up with TRBD2. Trimming at V came to 5 bases and at J to 9 bases, leaving 12 bases not matched to a gene. The CDR3 length is 16 residues. CDR1 and CDR2 from the germline V gene are KGHDR and SFDVKD. The CDR3 DNA sequence: TGTGCCACCAGTGCCCCGACAAGCGGGAGGGCCGGTGAGCAGTTCTTC. Its protein is CATSAPTSGRAGEQFF.

This clonotype was picked up a small number of times. The V and J genes are TRBV20-1 and TRBJ2-7; 8 bases fit TRBD2. CDR1 and CDR2 from the germline V gene are DFQATT and SNEGSKA (reference sequence). The CDR3 has 15 residues. The ends lost 0 bases at V and 0 bases at J; junction bases unmatched: 4. The CDR3 loop reads CSARDLAGNSYEQYF. The DNA of the CDR3 is TGCAGTGCTAGAGATTTAGCGGGGAACTCCTACGAGCAGTACTTC.